Listed here are 22 T cell receptor beta chains from one sample, sequenced in a study of T-cell memory formation after mild COVID-19. MiXCR, run by TCRdb on the 5' RACE reads, gives a single entry per CDR3 protein. In the table there are roughly 70,000 distinct CDR3 sequences, around 17% of which are singletons. The specimen was PBMCs or a T cell subset sorted from them (not recorded which). The receptors were gathered from an adult woman who had mild COVID-19 (a few samples of this study predate the infection). Cell type and time point are not known.

The chain joins TRBV18 to TRBJ2-2; no clear D gene. Per germline, CDR1 KGHSH and CDR2 LQKENI. This CDR3 contains 16 residues. V was trimmed by 0 bases and J by 4 bases, leaving 12 bases between them. The CDR3 protein is CASSPPLPPATGELFF. The CDR3 coding sequence is TGTGCCAGCTCACCACCACTTCCCCCGGCCACCGGGGAGCTGTTTTTT.

This clonotype has only a few counts. In nucleotides, the CDR3 is TGCAGCGTTGAGGGACTCAAGAACACCGGGGAGCTGTTTTTT. This translates into CSVEGLKNTGELFF. This chain uses TRBV29-1 with TRBJ2-2; a weak D match, TRBD2 (6 bases). Trimming cost V 3 bases and J 1 base, with 9 bases left between them. This CDR3 spans 14 amino acids. Germline V CDR1 and CDR2: SQVTM, ANQGSEA.

The V and J genes are TRBV12-3 or TRBV12-4 and TRBJ1-1; D may be TRBD1 (5 bases). V was pared by 0 bases and J by 6 bases, with 8 bases between. This CDR3 spans 13 amino acids. This CDR3 is CASSLAGGAEAFF. The CDR3 coding sequence is TGTGCCAGCAGTTTAGCCGGAGGGGCTGAAGCTTTCTTT.

A few counts support this clonotype. CDR3 nucleotides: TGTGCCAGCAGCCAAGTACTAGCGGGAGACAATGAGCAGTTCTTC. This translates into CASSQVLAGDNEQFF. The V gene is TRBV3-1, the J gene TRBJ2-1, with TRBD2 identical over 11 bases. The V gene's germline CDR1 is LGHDT and CDR2 YNNKEL (reference sequence). Trimming removed 1 base from V and 5 bases from J; junction bases left unmatched: 1. The CDR3 consists of 15 residues.

This clonotype was picked up a small number of times. This chain joins TRBV12-3 or TRBV12-4 and TRBJ2-1, with no clear D. This CDR3 contains 13 residues. V lost 2 bases to trimming and J lost 9 bases, with 11 bases between them. CDR3 DNA sequence: TGTGCCAGCAGTTTAATGGGTACCGGTGAGCAGTTCTTC. Protein: CASSLMGTGEQFF.

The chain carries TRBV27 and TRBJ2-2, with TRBD1 identical over 9 bases. This CDR3 has 16 amino acids. Germline V gene data show CDR1 as MNHEY and CDR2 as SMNVEV (reference sequence). V gave up 6 bases and J gave up 3 bases; unmatched junction bases: 8. The CDR3 DNA sequence: TGTGCCAGCAGCCTAGGGGGACAGGGTTACACCGGGGAGCTGTTTTTT. Its protein product is CASSLGGQGYTGELFF.

This clonotype appeared a few times. The chain is built from TRBV4-2 and TRBJ1-6, with TRBD1 matching 7 bases. Germline CDR1 reads LGHNA; CDR2 reads YNFKEQ. The CDR3 is 15 residues long. J lost 4 bases, V lost 3 bases, and 3 bases had no gene match. As DNA, the CDR3 is TGTGCCAGCAGCCAGGGACAGAATTATAATTCACCCCTCCACTTT. This translates into CASSQGQNYNSPLHF.

The chain combines TRBV9 with TRBJ2-3; 13 bases line up with TRBD2. Trimming cost V 0 bases and J 5 bases; bases outside gene matches: 3. This CDR3 has 16 residues. The germline V gene encodes CDR1 SGDLS and CDR2 YYNGEE. The CDR3, as DNA: TGTGCCAGCAGCGTAGACAGACTAGCGGGAGGAGATACGCAGTATTTT. Translated: CASSVDRLAGGDTQYF.

The sample holds a few counts of this clonotype. This rearrangement joins TRBV29-1 to TRBJ2-1; TRBD2 matches 11 bases. This CDR3 region has 14 residues. Germline V gene sequence: CDR1 SQVTM, CDR2 ANQGSEA. V trimming: 7 bases; J trimming: 4 bases; junction bases outside the gene matches: 6. The chain's CDR3 is CSAPTSGDYNEQFF. In DNA form, the CDR3 reads TGCAGCGCACCGACTAGCGGGGATTACAATGAGCAGTTCTTC.

This clonotype was counted ten times or more. The genes are TRBV9 and TRBJ2-7; a weak D match, TRBD2 (5 bases). Germline CDR1 reads SGDLS; CDR2 reads YYNGEE. The V end was cut by 3 bases, the J end by 1 base, with 17 bases between. This CDR3 region has 16 residues. This CDR3 reads CASSGDSTTGSYEQYF. The CDR3, as DNA: TGTGCCAGCAGCGGGGATTCGACAACGGGGTCCTACGAGCAGTACTTC.

Only a few counts were recorded for this clonotype. The gene calls are TRBV7-9 and TRBJ2-5, with D unresolved. Germline V gives CDR1 SEHNR, CDR2 FQNEAQ (reference sequence). V was clipped by 5 bases and J by 1 base, with 11 bases between them. CDR3 length: 14 amino acids. CDR3 in DNA: TGTGCCAGCAGCCTCGGGTCCCTCCAAGAGACCCAGTACTTC. Its translation: CASSLGSLQETQYF.

V and J are TRBV5-1 and TRBJ1-2; D is uncertain. This CDR3 has 13 amino acids. The germline V and J ends were trimmed by 4 bases and 4 bases, with 11 bases remaining between them. Germline V gives CDR1 SGHRS, CDR2 YFSETQ. The CDR3 DNA reads TGCGCCAGCAGCAGTCAGGCAATCTATGGCTACACCTTC. Its protein is CASSSQAIYGYTF.

A remark on this clonotype: This may be a read error, as it is one base from a much larger clone. The V gene is TRBV6-4, the J gene TRBJ2-2, with D perhaps assigned TRBD1 or TRBD2 (5 bases each). The germline V gene has CDR1 MRHNA and CDR2 SNTAGT. This CDR3 is 16 amino acids long. The CDR3 here is CASSDSVEGNTRELFF. The CDR3 bases are TGTGCCAGCAGTGACTCGGTCGAGGGGAACACCCGGGAGCTGTTTTTT.

The chain has TRBV4-1 and TRBJ2-5, with D perhaps given as TRBD1 or TRBD2 (5 bases each). CDR1 and CDR2 (germline): MGHRA, YSYEKL. With 0 bases removed from V and 5 bases from J, the gap between germline ends came to 13 bases. CDR3 length equals 15 residues. The CDR3 nucleotides read TGCGCCAGCAGCCAAGAAGGCCGCGAGGGGGAGACCCAGTACTTC. It encodes CASSQEGREGETQYF.

This clonotype has just a few counts. The rearrangement joins TRBV11-2 to TRBJ1-2; 7 positions match TRBD1. The germline CDR1 and CDR2 sequences are SGHAT and FQNNGV. The length of the CDR3 is 16 residues. V was clipped by 5 bases and J by 1 base; unmatched bases: 10. The CDR3 reads CASSPSLGQFNYGYTF. The CDR3 DNA follows: TGTGCCAGCAGCCCTAGCTTGGGACAGTTTAACTATGGCTACACCTTC.

The chain employs TRBV7-7 and TRBJ2-1, with unresolved D. This CDR3 comprises 13 residues. CDR1 and CDR2 from the germline V gene are SSHAT and FNYEAQ (reference sequence). The V end lost 0 bases, the J end lost 5 bases, and 5 bases lay between the germline ends. CDR3 nucleotides: TGTGCCAGCAGCTTAGCCAGTCACAATGAGCAGTTCTTC. It encodes CASSLASHNEQFF.

This clonotype was counted between two and nine times. This chain connects TRBV7-2 to TRBJ2-1, with 9 positions matching TRBD2. This CDR3 region has 17 residues. CDR1 and CDR2 (germline): SGHTA, FQGNSA. V shed 2 bases and J 0 bases; nucleotides not matched to a gene: 5. The CDR3 DNA is TGTGCCAGCAGCTTATTGCTAGCGGGGCTCTCCTACAATGAGCAGTTCTTC. It translates to CASSLLLAGLSYNEQFF.

The CDR3 loop is CASSVGRDTGELFF. Written as DNA, the CDR3 is TGTGCCAGCAGTGTCGGCAGAGACACCGGGGAGCTGTTTTTT. This chain connects TRBV6-1 to TRBJ2-2; D gene unclear. V lost 4 bases and J lost 3, with 9 bases in between. The CDR3 is 14 residues long. Germline V CDR1 and CDR2: MNHNS, SASEGT.

The V gene is TRBV5-6, the J gene TRBJ2-3; 8 nucleotides agree with TRBD2. This CDR3 region has 18 residues. V gave up 4 bases and J gave up 4 bases; unmatched junction bases: 17. The V gene's germline CDR1 is SGHDT and CDR2 YYEEEE. CDR3 bases: TGTGCCAGCAGCCTAAAATTCCTTGCCGGGGGGGCCCCAGATACGCAGTATTTT. Translation: CASSLKFLAGGAPDTQYF.

The chain carries TRBV29-1 and TRBJ1-1; 9 bases fit TRBD1. Trimming removed 5 bases from V and 5 bases from J; junction bases left unmatched: 12. CDR1 SQVTM and CDR2 ANQGSEA come from the germline V gene. The CDR3 consists of 15 residues. The CDR3: CSVPNYRGLGTEAFF. The CDR3 DNA sequence: TGCAGCGTTCCGAATTACAGGGGGCTTGGGACTGAAGCTTTCTTT. The full variable domain, in which reference TRBV29-1 and TRBJ1-1 provide the parts outside the CDR3, is SAVISQKPSRDICQRGTSLTIQCQVDSQVTMMFWYRQQPGQSLTLIATANQGSEATYESGFVIDKFPISRPNLTFSTLTVSNMSPEDSSIYLCSVPNYRGLGTEAFFGQGTRLTVV.

This clonotype has a handful of counts. The rearrangement joins TRBV4-2 to TRBJ2-1; D perhaps matches TRBD2 (5 bases). V dropped 0 bases and J dropped 8 bases, with 11 bases sitting between them. Germline CDR1 and CDR2: LGHNA and YNFKEQ. The CDR3 is 14 amino acids. The CDR3 loop is CASSQDTSFDEQFF. DNA for the CDR3: TGTGCCAGCAGCCAAGATACTAGTTTCGATGAGCAGTTCTTC.

This clonotype was picked up a small number of times. V usage is TRBV4-1 and J usage is TRBJ2-3; tentative D call: TRBD2 (6 bases). This CDR3 comprises 16 residues. Germline CDR1 is MGHRA and CDR2 is YSYEKL. V lost 4 bases, J lost 0 bases, and 14 bases lay in between. Here the CDR3 DNA reads TGCGCCAGCAGCCCCGGGGGTAGCGACAGCACAGATACGCAGTATTTT. It translates to CASSPGGSDSTDTQYF.